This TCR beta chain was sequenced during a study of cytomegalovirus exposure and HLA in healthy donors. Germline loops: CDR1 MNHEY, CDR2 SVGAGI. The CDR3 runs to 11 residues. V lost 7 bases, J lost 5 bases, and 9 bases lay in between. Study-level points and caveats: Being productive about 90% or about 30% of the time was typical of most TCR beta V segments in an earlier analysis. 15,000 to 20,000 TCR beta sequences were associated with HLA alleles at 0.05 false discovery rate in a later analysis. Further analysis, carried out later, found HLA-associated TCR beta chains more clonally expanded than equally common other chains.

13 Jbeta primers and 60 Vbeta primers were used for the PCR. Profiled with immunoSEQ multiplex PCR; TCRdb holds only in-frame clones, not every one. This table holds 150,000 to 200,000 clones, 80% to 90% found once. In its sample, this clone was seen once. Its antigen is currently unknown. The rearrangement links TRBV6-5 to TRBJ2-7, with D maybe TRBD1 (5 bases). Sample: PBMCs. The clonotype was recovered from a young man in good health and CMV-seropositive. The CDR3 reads CASKGKDEQYF. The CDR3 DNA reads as TGTGCCAGCAAGGGGAAGGACGAGCAGTACTTC.